This TCR beta chain was sequenced for a study of shared clonotypes between healthy human individuals. Notes on the study in general: Shared across a few donors were roughly 5.3% of the naive CD4 clonotypes. Clonotypes shared by all four sorted-subset donors had higher generation probabilities than non-shared clonotypes.

On this clone itself: What it recognizes is unknown. The same CDR3 also results from other DNA sequences found in this sample.

The germline V gene encodes CDR1 SGHVS and CDR2 FQNEAQ. The CDR3 contains 13 residues. The germline V and J ends were trimmed by 1 base and 3 bases, with 7 bases remaining between them. CD45RO-negative cells were positively selected for CCR7, leaving out terminally differentiated effector memory CD45RA+ cells. Here immunoSEQ multiplex PCR was the method, and the copy in TCRdb shows in-frame clones only, minus some. The sample records approximately 1.9 million clones, around 93% being singletons. Source material: naive CD8+ T cells from PBMCs. This TCR derives from a man in his late teens or twenties in good health. Some clones in this sample may be carry-over from other donors' samples. V is TRBV7-8 and J is TRBJ2-7, with D tentatively TRBD1 (6 bases). CDR3 in amino acids: CASSLGGGYEQYF. CDR3 coding DNA: TGTGCCAGCAGCTTAGGAGGGGGCTACGAGCAGTACTTC.